Listed below are T cell receptor beta chains from one sample, sequenced in a study of cytomegalovirus exposure and HLA in healthy donors. Clones were sequenced by immunoSEQ multiplex PCR, and TCRdb holds only the in-frame ones, with some missing. Among 160,000 or so clones listed, around 80% were seen once. Sequencing used PBMCs. Receptors were obtained from a woman aged 40 to 50 in good health and CMV-seropositive. Each CDR3 is given with its conserved first and last residue. The D gene is left open where the match is weak.

J,V,D,DNA,CDR3
TRBJ1-3,TRBV6-1,TRBD1,TGTGCCAGCAGTGAACGGACAGGAGTCTCTGGAAACACCATATATTTT,CASSERTGVSGNTIYF
TRBJ2-5,TRBV20-1,NA,TGCAGTGCTAGGACAGACCGTGCCCAGTACTTC,CSARTDRAQYF
TRBJ1-2,TRBV4-2,TRBD1,TGTGCCAGCAGCCCTGGGGACAGGGGATATGGCTACACCTTC,CASSPGDRGYGYTF
TRBJ2-1,TRBV14,NA,TGTGCCAGCAGCCCAGGCACAGGTGCTTACAATGAGCAGTTCTTC,CASSPGTGAYNEQFF
TRBJ2-1,TRBV4-3,TRBD2,TGCGCCAGCAGCCAAGATTGGGGTAGCGGGGTCTACAATGAGCAGTTCTTC,CASSQDWGSGVYNEQFF
TRBJ2-5,TRBV9,TRBD2,TGTGCCAGCAGCGTAGTGCCTAGCGGGATAGAGACCCAGTACTTC,CASSVVPSGIETQYF
TRBJ2-5,TRBV7-2,TRBD1,TGTGCCAGCAGCTTTCGCGGAGTCCTACAGGGGGCGCCTGGAGAGACCCAGTACTTC,CASSFRGVLQGAPGETQYF
TRBJ2-3,TRBV7-7,NA,TGTGCTAGCAGCTCCCCTGGGGCCGATACGCAGTATTTT,CASSSPGADTQYF
TRBJ1-3,TRBV7-6,TRBD1,TGTGCCAGCAGCAACAGGGGGCCTGGAAACACCATATATTTT,CASSNRGPGNTIYF
TRBJ1-6,TRBV18,NA,TGTGCCAGCTCACAGAGCTCCTATAATTCACCCCTCCACTTT,CASSQSSYNSPLHF
TRBJ2-1,TRBV19,TRBD2,TGTGCCAGTAGTATTCGGGGGGGCGGCTACAATGAGCAGTTCTTC,CASSIRGGGYNEQFF
TRBJ2-2,TRBV29-1,TRBD1,TGCAGCGTTGAAAGACAGGGGAGGAACACCGGGGAGCTGTTTTTT,CSVERQGRNTGELFF
TRBJ1-2,TRBV11-1,NA,TGTGCCAGCAGTTACGGGACATTTGGTGGCTACACCTTC,CASSYGTFGGYTF